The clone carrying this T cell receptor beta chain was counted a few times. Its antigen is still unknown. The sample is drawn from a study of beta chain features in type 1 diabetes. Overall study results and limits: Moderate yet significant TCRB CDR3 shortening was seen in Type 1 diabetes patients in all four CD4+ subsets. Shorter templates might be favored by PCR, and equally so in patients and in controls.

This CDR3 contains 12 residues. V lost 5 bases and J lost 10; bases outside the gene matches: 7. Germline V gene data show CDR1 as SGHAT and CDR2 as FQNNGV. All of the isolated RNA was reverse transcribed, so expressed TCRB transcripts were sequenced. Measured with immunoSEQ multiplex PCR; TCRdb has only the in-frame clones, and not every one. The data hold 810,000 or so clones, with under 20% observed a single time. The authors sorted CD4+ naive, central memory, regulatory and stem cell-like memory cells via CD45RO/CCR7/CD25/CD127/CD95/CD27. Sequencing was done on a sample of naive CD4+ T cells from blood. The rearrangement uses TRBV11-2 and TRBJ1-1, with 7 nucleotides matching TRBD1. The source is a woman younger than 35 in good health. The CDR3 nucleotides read TGTGCCAGCAGCAGAGAGACAGGGCCAGCTTTCTTT. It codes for CASSRETGPAFF.